Below are 3 T cell receptor beta chains sequenced from a single sample in a study of cytomegalovirus exposure and HLA in healthy donors. 13 Jbeta primers and 60 Vbeta primers were used for the PCR. This table comes from immunoSEQ multiplex PCR, and its TCRdb copy is limited to in-frame clones, with some not included. The repertoire table contains over 25,000 clones. The source material was PBMCs. The receptors were sampled from a man aged 25-45 years in good health and CMV-seronegative.

This chain uses TRBV9 with TRBJ2-2; 10 nucleotides match TRBD2. CDR1 and CDR2 (germline): SGDLS, YYNGEE. V shed 4 bases and J 4 bases; nucleotides not matched to a gene: 10. The CDR3 is made up of 17 amino acids. The CDR3 DNA is TGTGCCAGCAGCTCCAGCGGGGGGGCTCTCGGCACCGGGGAGCTGTTTTTT. Translated: CASSSSGGALGTGELFF.

The rearrangement joins TRBV29-1 to TRBJ2-5; D is perhaps TRBD2 (5 bases). V lost 3 bases, J lost 4 bases, and 12 bases lay in between. This CDR3 spans 13 amino acids. Germline loops: CDR1 SQVTM, CDR2 ANQGSEA. The CDR3 reads CSVEDWMVETQYF. As DNA, the CDR3 is TGCAGCGTTGAGGACTGGATGGTAGAGACCCAGTACTTC.

V usage is TRBV5-1 and J usage is TRBJ2-2, with D maybe TRBD1 (5 bases). V lost 4 bases, J lost 3 bases, and 7 bases lay in between. This CDR3 is 13 amino acids long. Per the germline V gene, CDR1 is SGHRS and CDR2 is YFSETQ. DNA of the CDR3: TGCGCCAGCAGCATGACAGACACCGGGGAGCTGTTTTTT. Its translation: CASSMTDTGELFF.